This TCR beta chain derives from a study of shared clonotypes between healthy human individuals. Terminally differentiated effector memory CD45RA+ cells were excluded from the naive CD8 cells, which were CD45RO-negative and positively selected for CCR7. Sequenced by immunoSEQ multiplex PCR; TCRdb stores in-frame clones only, minus some. The sample holds 2 million to 2.5 million clones, about 95% seen once. V dropped 7 bases and J dropped 5 bases, with 12 bases sitting between them. The CDR3 is made up of 12 amino acids. Germline V lookup: CDR1 LNHDA, CDR2 SQIVND (reference sequence). Sequencing was performed on naive CD8+ T cells sorted from blood. This TCR was sampled from a man aged 18 to 29 in good health. The rearrangement links TRBV19 to TRBJ2-7, with D unresolved. CDR3 in amino acids: CASTSRLNEQYF. CDR3 bases: TGTGCCAGTACCTCCCGGCTTAACGAGCAGTACTTC.